This TCR beta chain came from a study of shared clonotypes between healthy human individuals. TCRdb's copy holds only in-frame clones and misses some; the assay was immunoSEQ multiplex PCR. The table records just over 2,000,000 clones, 85% to 95% of them present only once. V lost 0 bases and J lost 8, with 13 bases in between. The germline gives CDR1 LGHNA, CDR2 YSLEER. CDR3 size: 15 residues. The chain uses TRBV4-3 and TRBJ1-4; D is ambiguous. The clonotype originates from a young man in good health. Sequenced: naive CD4+ T cells sorted from blood. Regarding subset: CD45RA+ positively selected. The DNA of the CDR3 is TGCGCCAGCAGCCAAGACCTCCCAACTACGGAAAAACTGTTTTTT. Protein: CASSQDLPTTEKLFF.